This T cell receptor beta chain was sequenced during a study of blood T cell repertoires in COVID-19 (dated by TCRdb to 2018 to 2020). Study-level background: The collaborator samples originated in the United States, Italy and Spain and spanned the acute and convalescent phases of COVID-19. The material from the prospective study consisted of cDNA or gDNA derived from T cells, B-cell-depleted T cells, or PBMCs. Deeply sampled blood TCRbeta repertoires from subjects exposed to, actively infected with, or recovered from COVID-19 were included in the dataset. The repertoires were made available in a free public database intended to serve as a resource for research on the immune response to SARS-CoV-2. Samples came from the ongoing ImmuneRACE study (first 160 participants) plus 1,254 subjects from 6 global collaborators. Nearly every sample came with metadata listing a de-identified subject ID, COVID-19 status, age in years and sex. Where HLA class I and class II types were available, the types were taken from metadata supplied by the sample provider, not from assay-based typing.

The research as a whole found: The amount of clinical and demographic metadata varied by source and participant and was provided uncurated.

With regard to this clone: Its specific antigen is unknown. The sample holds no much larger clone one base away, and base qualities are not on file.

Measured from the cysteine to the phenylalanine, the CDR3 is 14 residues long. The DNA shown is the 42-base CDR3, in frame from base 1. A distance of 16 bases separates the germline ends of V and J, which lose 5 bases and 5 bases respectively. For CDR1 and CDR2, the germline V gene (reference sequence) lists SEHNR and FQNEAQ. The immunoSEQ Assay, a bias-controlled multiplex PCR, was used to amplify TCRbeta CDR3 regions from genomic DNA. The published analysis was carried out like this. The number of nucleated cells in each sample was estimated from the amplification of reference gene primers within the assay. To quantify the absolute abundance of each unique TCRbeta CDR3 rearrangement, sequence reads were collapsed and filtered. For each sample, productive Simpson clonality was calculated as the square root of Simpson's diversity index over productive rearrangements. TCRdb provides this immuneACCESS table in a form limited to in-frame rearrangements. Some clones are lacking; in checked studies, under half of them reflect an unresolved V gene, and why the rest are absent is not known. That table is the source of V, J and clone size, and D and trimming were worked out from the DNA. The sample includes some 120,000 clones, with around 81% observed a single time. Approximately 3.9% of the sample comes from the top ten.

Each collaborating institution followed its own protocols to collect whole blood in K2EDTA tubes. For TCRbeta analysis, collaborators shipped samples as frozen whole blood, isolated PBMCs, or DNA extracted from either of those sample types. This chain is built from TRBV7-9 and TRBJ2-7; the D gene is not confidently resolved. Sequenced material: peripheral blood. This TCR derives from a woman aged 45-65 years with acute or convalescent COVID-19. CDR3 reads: CASSPVVRLHEQYF. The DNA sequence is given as TGTGCCAGCAGCCCCGTCGTCCGACTGCACGAGCAGTACTTC.